The entry that follows covers one T cell receptor (beta chain) sequence. Its antigen is undetermined. The CDR3 consists of 13 residues. V lost 3 bases, J lost 6 bases, and 9 bases lay in between. The V gene's germline CDR1 is SGHTA and CDR2 FQGNSA. UMIs and a universal primer site were added when TCR cDNA was made by 5'RACE template switching. TCRdb ran MiXCR on the 5' RACE reads and lists one entry per CDR3 protein. The sample has about 340,000 distinct CDR3 sequences, approximately 12% seen once. These data are taken from a study of T cells after yellow fever vaccination. Study details: With SMART-Seq v4 Ultra Low Input, the fractions containing low cell numbers were prepared. Overall study findings and caveats: Clonotypes shared by both compartments, CD4 and CD8, made up a small share. High-abundance clonotypes from the bulk population could contaminate FACS-sorted repertoires.

The clonotype comes from a young man who received the YFV17D yellow fever vaccine. The specimen was CD4+ T cells sorted from PBMCs, collected 15 days after the yellow fever booster vaccination. This chain joins TRBV7-2 and TRBJ2-1, with a tentative D call TRBD2 (5 bases). CDR3 protein: CASSFRAANEQFF. The CDR3 bases are TGTGCCAGCAGCTTTCGAGCGGCCAATGAGCAGTTCTTC.